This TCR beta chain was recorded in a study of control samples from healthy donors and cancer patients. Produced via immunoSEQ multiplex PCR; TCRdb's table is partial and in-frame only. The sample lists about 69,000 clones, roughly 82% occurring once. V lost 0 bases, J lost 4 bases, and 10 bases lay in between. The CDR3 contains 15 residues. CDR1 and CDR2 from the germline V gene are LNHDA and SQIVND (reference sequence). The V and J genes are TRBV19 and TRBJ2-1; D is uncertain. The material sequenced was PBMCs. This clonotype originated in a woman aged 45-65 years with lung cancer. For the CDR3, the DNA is TGTGCCAGTAGTATAGAAGAGATCCCTTACAATGAGCAGTTCTTC. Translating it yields CASSIEEIPYNEQFF.